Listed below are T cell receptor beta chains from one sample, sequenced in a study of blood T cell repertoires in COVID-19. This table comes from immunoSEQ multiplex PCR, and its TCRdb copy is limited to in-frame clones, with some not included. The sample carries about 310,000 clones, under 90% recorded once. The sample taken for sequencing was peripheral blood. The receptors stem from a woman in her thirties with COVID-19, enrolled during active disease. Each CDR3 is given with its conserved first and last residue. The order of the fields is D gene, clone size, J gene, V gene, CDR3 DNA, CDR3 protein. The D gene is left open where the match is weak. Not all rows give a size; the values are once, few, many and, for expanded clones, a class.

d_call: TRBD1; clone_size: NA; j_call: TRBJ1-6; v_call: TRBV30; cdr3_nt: TGTGCCTGGAGTGAACAGGGGGATGCTTCACCCCTCCACTTT; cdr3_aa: CAWSEQGDASPLHF
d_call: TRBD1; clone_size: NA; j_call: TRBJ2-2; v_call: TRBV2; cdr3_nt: TGTGCCAGCAGTGAGCTAACAGGGGCCGGGTCCGGGGAGCTGTTTTTT; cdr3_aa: CASSELTGAGSGELFF
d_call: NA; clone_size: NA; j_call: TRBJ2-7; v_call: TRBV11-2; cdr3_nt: TGTGCCAGCAGCCTCAAGGAGGGTTCCCAGGGGGGCCGTAAGAACTTC; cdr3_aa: CASSLKEGSQGGRKNF
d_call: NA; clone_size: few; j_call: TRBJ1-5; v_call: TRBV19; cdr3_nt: TGTGCCAGTAGCGGACAGTCCTCACAAGGCAATCAGCCCCAGCATTTT; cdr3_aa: CASSGQSSQGNQPQHF
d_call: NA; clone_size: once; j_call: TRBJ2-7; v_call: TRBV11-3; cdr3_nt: TGTGCCAGCAGCTTAAATCCAGGACAGAACTACGAGCAGTACTTC; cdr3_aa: CASSLNPGQNYEQYF
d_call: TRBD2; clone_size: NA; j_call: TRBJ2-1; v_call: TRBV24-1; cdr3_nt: TGTGCCACCAGTGATCAGGTCGGGGCTAGCGGGTCCTACAATGAGCAGTTCTTC; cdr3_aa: CATSDQVGASGSYNEQFF
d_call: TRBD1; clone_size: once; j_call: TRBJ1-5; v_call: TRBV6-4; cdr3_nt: TGTGCCAGCAGTGAGGAATGGACAGGGGGACAGCCCCAGCATTTT; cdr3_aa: CASSEEWTGGQPQHF
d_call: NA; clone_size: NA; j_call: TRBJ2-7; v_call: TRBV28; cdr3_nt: TGTGCCAGCAGCTCGACGTCTGACGCTTCCGGGGGTTACGAGCAGTACTTC; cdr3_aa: CASSSTSDASGGYEQYF
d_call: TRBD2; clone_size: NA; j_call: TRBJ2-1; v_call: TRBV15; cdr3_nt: TGTGCCACCAGCAGAGACAGCGGGAGGGCGTACAATGAGCAGTTCTTC; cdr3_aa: CATSRDSGRAYNEQFF
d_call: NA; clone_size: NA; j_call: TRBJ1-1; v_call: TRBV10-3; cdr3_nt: TGTGCCATCAGTGACAGTTTTTATGAAGCTTTCTTT; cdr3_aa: CAISDSFYEAFF